The 3 T cell receptor beta chains below come from one sample, sequenced in a study of PD-L1 blockade in urothelial cancer. Data came from immunoSEQ multiplex PCR; TCRdb stores just in-frame clones and leaves some out. The sample has approximately 24,000 clones, approximately 86% seen once. Sequences were derived from PBMCs, sampled around atezolizumab (anti-PD-L1) treatment. The source is a man aged 55 to 70 with urothelial cancer.

This chain uses TRBV7-8 with TRBJ1-5; possibly TRBD1 for D (6 bases). CDR1 and CDR2 from the germline V gene are SGHVS and FQNEAQ. The CDR3 sequence is 17 residues long. Trimming left V 1 base short and J 4 bases short, with 17 bases between. CDR3 coding DNA: TGTGCCAGCAGCTTAGTTGGCGGCGGGGGCGTTAATCAGCCCCAGCATTTT. Amino acid sequence: CASSLVGGGGVNQPQHF.

The chain joins TRBV7-3 to TRBJ2-7, with 7 bases that match TRBD2. J gave up 4 bases and V 2 bases, and 8 bases lay outside the gene matches. The CDR3 extends over 15 amino acids. The V gene's germline CDR1 is SGHTA and CDR2 FQGTGA. CDR3 DNA sequence: TGTGCCAGCAGCTTAGATAGCGGGCCTTGGTACGAGCAGTACTTC. Protein product: CASSLDSGPWYEQYF.

The V and J genes are TRBV5-1 and TRBJ2-7; TRBD1 agrees at 12 bases. V lost 6 bases and J lost 1; bases outside the gene matches: 5. The CDR3 runs 15 residues. Germline lookup yields CDR1 SGHRS and CDR2 YFSETQ. Written as DNA, the CDR3 is TGCGCCAGCACGCCGGGACAGGGGGCTTCCTACGAGCAGTACTTC. Amino acids: CASTPGQGASYEQYF.